This T cell receptor beta chain was retrieved from a study of blood T cell repertoires in COVID-19. Looking at the study overall: The origin of the acute and convalescent COVID-19 samples was the United States, Italy and Spain. PBMCs, B-cell-depleted T cells, or T cells were the source of the cDNA or gDNA that made up the material.

Germline CDR1 reads KGHSH; CDR2 reads LQKENI. V lost 2 bases and J lost 0, with 17 bases in between. The length of the CDR3 is 18 residues. In the original analysis: Reference gene primer amplification yielded estimated nucleated cell counts. Here immunoSEQ multiplex PCR was the method, and the copy in TCRdb shows in-frame clones only, minus some. V and J calls plus clone size are reproduced from that table; the DNA served to infer D and trimming. Of 180,000 or so clones in the sample, approximately 85% were seen once. The sample comprised peripheral blood. The chain joins TRBV18 to TRBJ1-3; D is uncertain. The receptor's source is a woman aged 55-75 years with acute or convalescent COVID-19. DNA of the CDR3: TGTGCCAGCTCACCATCGCTCCGCAGGTCCCACTCTGGAAACACCATATATTTT. Its translation: CASSPSLRRSHSGNTIYF.